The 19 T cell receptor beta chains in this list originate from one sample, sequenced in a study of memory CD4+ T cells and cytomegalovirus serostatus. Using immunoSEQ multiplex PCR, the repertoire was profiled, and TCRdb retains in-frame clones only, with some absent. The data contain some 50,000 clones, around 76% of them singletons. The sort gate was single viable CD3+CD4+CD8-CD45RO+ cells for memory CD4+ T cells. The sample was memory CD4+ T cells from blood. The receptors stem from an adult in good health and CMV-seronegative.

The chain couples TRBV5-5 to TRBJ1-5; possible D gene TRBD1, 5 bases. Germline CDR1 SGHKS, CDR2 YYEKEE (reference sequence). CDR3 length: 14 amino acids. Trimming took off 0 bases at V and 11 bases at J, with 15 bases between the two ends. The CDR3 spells CASSLVGRATAQHF. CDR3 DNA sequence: TGTGCCAGCAGCTTGGTTGGCAGGGCGACAGCCCAGCATTTT.

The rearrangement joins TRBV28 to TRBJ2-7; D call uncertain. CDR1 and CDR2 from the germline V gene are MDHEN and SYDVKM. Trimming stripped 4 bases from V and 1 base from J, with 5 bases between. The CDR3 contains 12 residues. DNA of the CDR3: TGTGCCAGCAGTTGGCAGTCCTACGAGCAGTACTTC. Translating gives CASSWQSYEQYF.

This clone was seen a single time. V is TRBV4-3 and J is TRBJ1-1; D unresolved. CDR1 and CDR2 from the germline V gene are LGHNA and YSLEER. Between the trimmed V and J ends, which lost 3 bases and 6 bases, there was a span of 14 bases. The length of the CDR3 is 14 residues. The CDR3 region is CASSHGVLWPEAFF. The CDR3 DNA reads TGCGCCAGCAGCCACGGCGTCCTCTGGCCTGAAGCTTTCTTT.

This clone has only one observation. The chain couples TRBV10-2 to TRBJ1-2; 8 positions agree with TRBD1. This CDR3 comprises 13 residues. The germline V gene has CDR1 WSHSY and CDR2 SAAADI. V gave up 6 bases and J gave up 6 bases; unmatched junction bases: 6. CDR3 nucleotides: TGCGCCAGCAGACCCAGGACAGGGAATGGCTACACCTTC. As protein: CASRPRTGNGYTF.

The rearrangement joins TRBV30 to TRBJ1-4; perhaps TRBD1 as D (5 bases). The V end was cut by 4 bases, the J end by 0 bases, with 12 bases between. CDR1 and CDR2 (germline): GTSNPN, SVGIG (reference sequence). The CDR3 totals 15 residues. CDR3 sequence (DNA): TGTGCCTGGAATCCGGGGGTCGCAACTAATGAAAAACTGTTTTTT. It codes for CAWNPGVATNEKLFF.

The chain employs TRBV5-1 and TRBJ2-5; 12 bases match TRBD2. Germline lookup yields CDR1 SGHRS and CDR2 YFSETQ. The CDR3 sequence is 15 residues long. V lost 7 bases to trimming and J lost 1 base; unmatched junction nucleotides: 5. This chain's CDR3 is CASRLAGVGQETQYF. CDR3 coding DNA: TGCGCCAGCCGACTAGCGGGAGTGGGCCAAGAGACCCAGTACTTC.

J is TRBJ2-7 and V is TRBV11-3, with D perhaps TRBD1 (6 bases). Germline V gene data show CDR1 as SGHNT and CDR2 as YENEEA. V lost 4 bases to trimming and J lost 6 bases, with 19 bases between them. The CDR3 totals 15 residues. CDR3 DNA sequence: TGTGCCAGCAGCTCCGGCGGCAGGGGATCTGGCGAGCAGTACTTC. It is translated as CASSSGGRGSGEQYF.

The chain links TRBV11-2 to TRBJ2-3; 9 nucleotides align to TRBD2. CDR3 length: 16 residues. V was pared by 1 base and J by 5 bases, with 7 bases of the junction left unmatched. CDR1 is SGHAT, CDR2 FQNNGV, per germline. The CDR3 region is CASSLGPGLARDTQYF. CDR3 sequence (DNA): TGTGCCAGCAGCTTAGGCCCGGGACTAGCTAGAGATACGCAGTATTTT.

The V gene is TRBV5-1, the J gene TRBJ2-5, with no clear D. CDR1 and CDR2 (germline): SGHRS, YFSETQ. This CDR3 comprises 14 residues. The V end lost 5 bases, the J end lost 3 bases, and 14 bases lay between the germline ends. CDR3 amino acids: CASRTLMDEETQYF. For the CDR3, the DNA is TGCGCCAGCAGAACATTAATGGACGAAGAGACCCAGTACTTC.

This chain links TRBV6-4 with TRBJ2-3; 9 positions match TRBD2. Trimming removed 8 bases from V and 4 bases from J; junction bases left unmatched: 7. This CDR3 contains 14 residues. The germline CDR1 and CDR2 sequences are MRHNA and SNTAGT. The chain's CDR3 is CASWRGGEADTQYF. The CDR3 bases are TGTGCCAGCTGGCGGGGGGGCGAAGCAGATACGCAGTATTTT.

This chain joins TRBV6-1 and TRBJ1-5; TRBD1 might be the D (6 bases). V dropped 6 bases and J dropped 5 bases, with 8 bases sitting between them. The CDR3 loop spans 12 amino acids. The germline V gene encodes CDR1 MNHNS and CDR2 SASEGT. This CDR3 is CASRDSYQPQHF. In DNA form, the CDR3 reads TGTGCCAGCAGGGACAGCTATCAGCCCCAGCATTTT.

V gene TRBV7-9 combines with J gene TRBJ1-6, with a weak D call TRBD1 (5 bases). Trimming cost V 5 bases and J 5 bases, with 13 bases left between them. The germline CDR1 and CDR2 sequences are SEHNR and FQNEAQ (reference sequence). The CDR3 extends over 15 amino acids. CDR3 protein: CASSQGTLDNSPLHF. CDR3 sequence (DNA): TGTGCCAGCAGCCAAGGGACCCTTGATAATTCACCCCTCCACTTT.

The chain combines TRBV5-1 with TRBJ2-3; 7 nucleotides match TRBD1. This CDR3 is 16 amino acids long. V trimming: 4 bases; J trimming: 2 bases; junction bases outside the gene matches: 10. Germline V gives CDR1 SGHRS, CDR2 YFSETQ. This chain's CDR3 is CASSAYSGTVTDTQYF. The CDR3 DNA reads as TGCGCCAGCAGCGCCTACTCCGGGACAGTCACAGATACGCAGTATTTT.

The CDR3 region is CASSDRARQPQHF. CDR3 DNA sequence: TGTGCCAGCAGTGACAGGGCCCGTCAGCCCCAGCATTTT. The rearrangement links TRBV28 to TRBJ1-5; 7 bases line up with TRBD1. From germline, CDR1 is MDHEN and CDR2 SYDVKM. This CDR3 has 13 amino acids. V trimming: 5 bases; J trimming: 6 bases; junction bases outside the gene matches: 4.

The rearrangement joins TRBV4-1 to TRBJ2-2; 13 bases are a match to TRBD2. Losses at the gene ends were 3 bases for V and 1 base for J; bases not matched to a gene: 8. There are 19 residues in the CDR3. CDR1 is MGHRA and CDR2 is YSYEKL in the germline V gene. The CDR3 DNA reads TGCGCCAGCAGCCATCTCGTCAGACTAGCGGGAGGGAACACCGGGGAGCTGTTTTTT. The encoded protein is CASSHLVRLAGGNTGELFF.

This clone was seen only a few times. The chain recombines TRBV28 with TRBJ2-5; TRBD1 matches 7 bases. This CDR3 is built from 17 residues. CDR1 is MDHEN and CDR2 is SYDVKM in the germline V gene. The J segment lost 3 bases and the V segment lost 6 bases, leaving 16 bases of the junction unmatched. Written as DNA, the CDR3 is TGTGCCAGCAGACTGAAGTTACGAAGGGACAGTAAAGAGACCCAGTACTTC. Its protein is CASRLKLRRDSKETQYF.

The CDR3 DNA follows: TGTGCCAGCAGCTTGGGTACTAGCGGGAGACAAGAGACCCAGTACTTC. Protein sequence: CASSLGTSGRQETQYF. The rearrangement links TRBV5-8 to TRBJ2-5; the match to TRBD2 covers 11 bases. Germline V CDR1 and CDR2: SGHTS, YDEGEE. The CDR3 runs 16 residues. V shed 0 bases, J shed 2 bases, and the junction held 3 bases outside the gene matches.

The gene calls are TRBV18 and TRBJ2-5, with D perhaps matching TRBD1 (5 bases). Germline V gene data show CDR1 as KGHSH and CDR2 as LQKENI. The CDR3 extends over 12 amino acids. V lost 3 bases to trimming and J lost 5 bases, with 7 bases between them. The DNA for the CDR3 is TGTGCCAGCTCACCCTCAGGGGAGACCCAGTACTTC. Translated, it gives CASSPSGETQYF.

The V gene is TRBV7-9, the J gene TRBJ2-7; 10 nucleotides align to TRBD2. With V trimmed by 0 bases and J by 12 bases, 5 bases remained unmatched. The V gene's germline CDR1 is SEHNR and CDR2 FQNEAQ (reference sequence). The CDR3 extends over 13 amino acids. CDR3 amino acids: CASSLATSGATYF. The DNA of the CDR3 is TGTGCCAGCAGCTTAGCTACTAGCGGGGCCACGTACTTC. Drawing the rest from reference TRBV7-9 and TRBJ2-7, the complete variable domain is DTGVSQNPRHKITKRGQNVTFRCDPISEHNRLYWYRQTLGQGPEFLTYFQNEAQLEKSRLLSDRFSAERPKGSFSTLEIQRTEQGDSAMYLCASSLATSGATYFGPGTRLTVT.